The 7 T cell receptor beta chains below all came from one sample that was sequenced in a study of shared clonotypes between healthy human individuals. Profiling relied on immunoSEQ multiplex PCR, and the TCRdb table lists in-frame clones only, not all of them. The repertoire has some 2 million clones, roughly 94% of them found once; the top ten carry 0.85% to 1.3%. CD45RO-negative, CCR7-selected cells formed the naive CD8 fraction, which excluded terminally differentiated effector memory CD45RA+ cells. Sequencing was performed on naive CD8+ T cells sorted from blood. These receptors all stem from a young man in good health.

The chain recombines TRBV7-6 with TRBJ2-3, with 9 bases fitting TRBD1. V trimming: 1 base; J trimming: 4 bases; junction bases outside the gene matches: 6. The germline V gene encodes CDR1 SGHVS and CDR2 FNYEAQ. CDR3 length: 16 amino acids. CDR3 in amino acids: CASSLDGQGWSDTQYF. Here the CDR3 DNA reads TGTGCCAGCAGCTTAGACGGACAGGGGTGGTCAGATACGCAGTATTTT. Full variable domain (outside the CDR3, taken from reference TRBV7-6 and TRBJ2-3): GAGVSQSPRYKVTKRGQDVALRCDPISGHVSLYWYRQALGQGPEFLTYFNYEAQQDKSGLPNDRFSAERPEGSISTLTIQRTEQRDSAMYRCASSLDGQGWSDTQYFGPGTRLTVL.

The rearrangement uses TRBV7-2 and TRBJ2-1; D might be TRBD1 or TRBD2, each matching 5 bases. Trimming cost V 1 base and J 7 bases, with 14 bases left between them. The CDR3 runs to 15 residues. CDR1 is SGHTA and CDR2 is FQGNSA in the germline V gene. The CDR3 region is CASSLDGGWGNEQFF. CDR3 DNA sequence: TGTGCCAGCAGCTTAGATGGCGGGTGGGGGAATGAGCAGTTCTTC.

In DNA, the CDR3 is TGCGCCAGCAGTGATGAAAACACTGAAGCTTTCTTT. Protein: CASSDENTEAFF. The V gene is TRBV10-1, the J gene TRBJ1-1; D gene uncertain. Germline V gene lookup returns CDR1 WNHNN and CDR2 SYGVQD (reference sequence). The CDR3 consists of 12 residues. The V end lost 3 bases, the J end lost 2 bases, and 4 bases lay between the germline ends.

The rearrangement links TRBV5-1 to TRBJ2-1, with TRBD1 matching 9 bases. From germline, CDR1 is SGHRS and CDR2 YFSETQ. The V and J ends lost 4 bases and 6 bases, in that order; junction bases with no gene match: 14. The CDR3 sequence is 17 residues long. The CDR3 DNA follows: TGCGCCAGCAGCCCGGGCTCCGGGACAGGGAGGGGCAATGAGCAGTTCTTC. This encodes CASSPGSGTGRGNEQFF.

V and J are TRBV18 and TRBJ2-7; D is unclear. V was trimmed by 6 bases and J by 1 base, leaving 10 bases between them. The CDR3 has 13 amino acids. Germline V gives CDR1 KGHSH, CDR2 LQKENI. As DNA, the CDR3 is TGTGCCAGCTCCCCTGACGTGTCCTACGAGCAGTACTTC. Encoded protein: CASSPDVSYEQYF.

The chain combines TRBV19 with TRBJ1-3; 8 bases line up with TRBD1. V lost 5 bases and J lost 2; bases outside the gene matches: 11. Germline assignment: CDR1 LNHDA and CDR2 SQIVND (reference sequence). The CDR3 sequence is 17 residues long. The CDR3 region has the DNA TGTGCCAGTAGTGGTGACCGGACAGGGCCGACTGGAAACACCATATATTTT. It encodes CASSGDRTGPTGNTIYF.

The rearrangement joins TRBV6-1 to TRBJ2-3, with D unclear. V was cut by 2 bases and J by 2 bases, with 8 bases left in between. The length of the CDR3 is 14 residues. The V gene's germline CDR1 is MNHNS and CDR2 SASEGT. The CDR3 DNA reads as TGTGCCAGCAGTGAACCGAGCCCCACAGATACGCAGTATTTT. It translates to CASSEPSPTDTQYF.